These T cell receptor beta chains were read from a single sample in a study of cytomegalovirus exposure and HLA in healthy donors. The method was immunoSEQ multiplex PCR; TCRdb's version includes in-frame clones alone and lacks a portion of them. Of about 82,000 clones detected, just over 70% appear once; the ten largest clones hold almost 8.5%. Sequenced sample: PBMCs. The receptors derive from a man aged 55 to 69 in good health and CMV-seronegative. CDR3s include the opening cysteine and the closing phenylalanine or tryptophan. D genes are given only for firm matches. Clone size is not always given. Where it is, it says once, few, many or a class for expanded clones.

CDR3: CASSTGYGYTF
DNA: TGTGCCAGCAGCACCGGGTATGGCTACACCTTC
V: TRBV2
size: NA
D: NA
J: TRBJ1-2

CDR3: CASTRTGNPIYGYTF
DNA: TGTGCCAGCACCCGGACAGGGAATCCTATTTATGGCTACACCTTC
V: TRBV27
size: once
D: TRBD1
J: TRBJ1-2

CDR3: CASSAQQGNTEAFF
DNA: TGTGCCAGCAGCGCTCAACAGGGGAACACTGAAGCTTTCTTT
V: TRBV7-9
size: NA
D: NA
J: TRBJ1-1

CDR3: CASSQYSEWASTNEKLFF
DNA: TGTGCCAGCAGCCAATACTCCGAGTGGGCGTCAACTAATGAAAAACTGTTTTTT
V: TRBV14
size: NA
D: NA
J: TRBJ1-4

CDR3: CASSPDRVIAQPQHF
DNA: TGTGCCAGCAGCCCCGACAGGGTTATAGCCCAGCCCCAGCATTTT
V: TRBV28
size: NA
D: TRBD1
J: TRBJ1-5

CDR3: CAVAGASFYEQYF
DNA: TGTGCCGTCGCGGGAGCCTCTTTTTACGAGCAGTACTTC
V: TRBV6-1
size: NA
D: TRBD2
J: TRBJ2-7

CDR3: CSAQTGGRVGELFF
DNA: TGCAGCGCCCAGACAGGGGGGAGAGTCGGGGAGCTGTTTTTT
V: TRBV29-1
size: NA
D: TRBD1
J: TRBJ2-2

CDR3: CASSPIGGDGYTF
DNA: TGTGCCAGCTCACCAATAGGGGGAGATGGCTACACCTTC
V: TRBV18
size: NA
D: NA
J: TRBJ1-2

CDR3: CASSSSGSGTDTQYF
DNA: TGCGCCAGCAGCTCCAGCGGGAGCGGCACAGATACGCAGTATTTT
V: TRBV5-1
size: NA
D: TRBD2
J: TRBJ2-3

CDR3: CASTTPGQGEMGYTF
DNA: TGTGCCAGTACTACTCCGGGACAGGGGGAGATGGGCTACACCTTC
V: TRBV19
size: NA
D: TRBD1
J: TRBJ1-2

CDR3: CAGSLRGATQYF
DNA: TGTGCCGGCAGCTTACGCGGGGCCACGCAGTATTTT
V: TRBV7-9
size: NA
D: NA
J: TRBJ2-3

CDR3: CASSFPSSYNEQFF
DNA: TGTGCCAGCAGCTTCCCTTCGTCCTACAATGAGCAGTTCTTC
V: TRBV5-4
size: NA
D: NA
J: TRBJ2-1

CDR3: CASSQYDSGTGYSNQPQHF
DNA: TGCGCCAGCAGTCAATACGACTCCGGGACAGGTTATAGCAATCAGCCCCAGCATTTT
V: TRBV23-1
size: NA
D: TRBD1
J: TRBJ1-5

CDR3: CASETSGSNEQFF
DNA: TGTGCCAGCGAGACTAGCGGGAGCAATGAGCAGTTCTTC
V: TRBV28
size: NA
D: TRBD2
J: TRBJ2-1

CDR3: CASSPEFSNYEQFF
DNA: TGTGCCAGCAGCCCCGAGTTCTCTAACTATGAGCAGTTCTTC
V: TRBV14
size: NA
D: NA
J: TRBJ2-1

CDR3: CASSPRDRGPGNTIYF
DNA: TGTGCCAGCAGTCCCCGGGACAGGGGGCCGGGAAACACCATATATTTT
V: TRBV7-6
size: NA
D: TRBD1
J: TRBJ1-3

CDR3: CASSIVEAGDGYTF
DNA: TGTGCCAGTAGTATAGTGGAGGCCGGGGATGGCTACACCTTC
V: TRBV19
size: NA
D: NA
J: TRBJ1-2

CDR3: CASSSGEIQPQHF
DNA: TGTGCCAGCAGCTCAGGGGAGATTCAGCCCCAGCATTTT
V: TRBV7-9
size: NA
D: NA
J: TRBJ1-5

CDR3: CASSLERTGVTGELFF
DNA: TGCGCCAGCAGCTTGGAGAGGACAGGGGTCACCGGGGAGCTGTTTTTT
V: TRBV5-1
size: NA
D: TRBD1
J: TRBJ2-2

CDR3: CASSYSSALAYNEQFF
DNA: TGTGCCAGCAGTTACTCGAGCGCCCTAGCTTACAATGAGCAGTTCTTC
V: TRBV6-5
size: NA
D: NA
J: TRBJ2-1

CDR3: CASSTWTGSTDTQYF
DNA: TGTGCCAGCAGCACTTGGACAGGGAGCACAGATACGCAGTATTTT
V: TRBV11-3
size: NA
D: TRBD1
J: TRBJ2-3

CDR3: CASSRQGRQNSPLHF
DNA: TGCGCCAGCAGCAGACAGGGTAGACAGAATTCACCCCTCCACTTT
V: TRBV5-1
size: NA
D: TRBD1
J: TRBJ1-6

CDR3: CASSEYLAGSLHYGYTF
DNA: TGTGCCAGCAGTGAATATCTCGCAGGCTCCCTGCACTATGGCTACACCTTC
V: TRBV2
size: NA
D: NA
J: TRBJ1-2

CDR3: CASSLDSYNEQFF
DNA: TGCGCCAGCAGCTTGGACAGTTACAATGAGCAGTTCTTC
V: TRBV5-1
size: few
D: NA
J: TRBJ2-1

CDR3: CASSARPGGDYNEQFF
DNA: TGTGCCAGCAGCGCCAGGCCGGGAGGCGACTACAATGAGCAGTTCTTC
V: TRBV7-7
size: NA
D: TRBD2
J: TRBJ2-1

CDR3: CASSEILADSEKLFF
DNA: TGTGCCAGTAGTGAAATTTTAGCGGATTCTGAAAAACTGTTTTTT
V: TRBV19
size: once
D: NA
J: TRBJ1-4

CDR3: CASSGDRDPTADTQYF
DNA: TGTGCCAGCAGCGGAGACCGGGATCCCACGGCAGATACGCAGTATTTT
V: TRBV9
size: NA
D: NA
J: TRBJ2-3

CDR3: CASRRGGPAYEQYF
DNA: TGTGCCAGCAGGCGGGGGGGACCGGCCTACGAGCAGTACTTC
V: TRBV27
size: NA
D: TRBD2
J: TRBJ2-7

CDR3: CASSVAPGDRGNSPLHF
DNA: TGTGCCAGCAGCGTAGCTCCTGGGGACAGGGGCAATTCACCCCTCCACTTT
V: TRBV9
size: few
D: TRBD1
J: TRBJ1-6

CDR3: CATSRDASGSRELFF
DNA: TGTGCCACCAGCAGAGATGCTAGCGGGAGCCGGGAGCTGTTTTTT
V: TRBV15
size: NA
D: TRBD2
J: TRBJ2-2

CDR3: CASSTTGRNEQFF
DNA: TGTGCCAGCAGCACGACAGGGAGGAATGAGCAGTTCTTC
V: TRBV11-3
size: NA
D: NA
J: TRBJ2-1

CDR3: CASSLQLAGEETQYF
DNA: TGCGCCAGCAGCTTGCAACTAGCGGGAGAAGAGACCCAGTACTTC
V: TRBV5-1
size: NA
D: TRBD2
J: TRBJ2-5

CDR3: CSVMGLAATDTQYF
DNA: TGCAGCGTTATGGGACTAGCGGCCACAGATACGCAGTATTTT
V: TRBV29-1
size: NA
D: TRBD2
J: TRBJ2-3

CDR3: CASSQAGRVDTQYF
DNA: TGCGCCAGCAGCCAAGCGGGGAGGGTAGATACGCAGTATTTT
V: TRBV5-1
size: NA
D: TRBD2
J: TRBJ2-3

CDR3: CASPTPPETQYF
DNA: TGTGCCAGCCCAACTCCCCCCGAGACCCAGTACTTC
V: TRBV6-4
size: NA
D: NA
J: TRBJ2-5

CDR3: CASSYSGRGQGEQYF
DNA: TGTGCCAGCAGTTACTCGGGCAGGGGGCAGGGCGAGCAGTACTTC
V: TRBV6-5
size: NA
D: TRBD1
J: TRBJ2-7

CDR3: CAWSVPGANSYEQYF
DNA: TGTGCCTGGAGTGTACCAGGGGCGAATTCCTACGAGCAGTACTTC
V: TRBV30
size: NA
D: NA
J: TRBJ2-7

CDR3: CASSLGGQGDYEQYF
DNA: TGTGCCAGCAGCTTGGGTGGACAGGGCGATTACGAGCAGTACTTC
V: TRBV5-6
size: NA
D: TRBD1
J: TRBJ2-7

CDR3: CASSLTGDYGYTF
DNA: TGTGCCAGCAGCCTCACAGGGGACTATGGCTACACCTTC
V: TRBV2
size: few
D: TRBD1
J: TRBJ1-2

CDR3: CASSTRTGDEQYF
DNA: TGCGCCAGCAGCACCCGGACAGGGGACGAGCAGTACTTC
V: TRBV4-1
size: NA
D: TRBD1
J: TRBJ2-7

CDR3: CASSLASQETQYF
DNA: TGTGCCAGCAGCTTGGCTTCGCAAGAGACCCAGTACTTC
V: TRBV5-4
size: NA
D: NA
J: TRBJ2-5

CDR3: CASSQEDWGEQFF
DNA: TGCGCCAGCAGCCAGGAGGATTGGGGTGAGCAGTTCTTC
V: TRBV4-3
size: NA
D: NA
J: TRBJ2-1

CDR3: CASSHGLLQETQYF
DNA: TGTGCCAGCAGTCACGGACTCTTGCAAGAGACCCAGTACTTC
V: TRBV6-1
size: NA
D: NA
J: TRBJ2-5

CDR3: CASRGGQGYEQYF
DNA: TGCGCCAGCAGAGGGGGACAGGGCTACGAGCAGTACTTC
V: TRBV10-2
size: NA
D: TRBD1
J: TRBJ2-7

CDR3: CASSQGRSAGGSTDTQYF
DNA: TGTGCCAGCAGCCAAGGGCGCTCAGCGGGAGGGAGCACAGATACGCAGTATTTT
V: TRBV4-2
size: NA
D: TRBD2
J: TRBJ2-3

CDR3: CASRQDRGRETQYF
DNA: TGTGCCAGCAGGCAAGACAGGGGGAGGGAGACCCAGTACTTC
V: TRBV6-1
size: few
D: TRBD1
J: TRBJ2-5

CDR3: CASSLVQGGTDTQYF
DNA: TGCGCCAGCAGCTTGGTACAGGGTGGCACAGATACGCAGTATTTT
V: TRBV5-1
size: NA
D: NA
J: TRBJ2-3

CDR3: CASWPYQGASGNTIYF
DNA: TGTGCCAGCTGGCCGTACCAGGGGGCCTCTGGAAACACCATATATTTT
V: TRBV27
size: few
D: TRBD1
J: TRBJ1-3

CDR3: CSVAKRGVSNEQFF
DNA: TGCAGCGTTGCGAAGCGGGGTGTGTCAAATGAGCAGTTCTTC
V: TRBV29-1
size: NA
D: TRBD2
J: TRBJ2-1

CDR3: CASSLVLGPSNYGYTF
DNA: TGTGCCAGCAGCTTAGTGCTTGGCCCTTCTAACTATGGCTACACCTTC
V: TRBV7-8
size: few
D: NA
J: TRBJ1-2

CDR3: CASSPWGGDTNEKLFF
DNA: TGTGCCAGCAGTCCCTGGGGGGGGGATACTAATGAAAAACTGTTTTTT
V: TRBV28
size: NA
D: NA
J: TRBJ1-4

CDR3: CASSMWVGGQPQHF
DNA: TGTGCCAGTAGTATGTGGGTTGGCGGTCAGCCCCAGCATTTT
V: TRBV19
size: once
D: NA
J: TRBJ1-5

CDR3: CASSPGQTSNEKLFF
DNA: TGTGCCAGCAGTCCGGGACAGACCTCTAATGAAAAACTGTTTTTT
V: TRBV7-9
size: NA
D: TRBD1
J: TRBJ1-4

CDR3: CASSFVEGWGGRYNEQFF
DNA: TGTGCCAGCAGCTTTGTTGAGGGCTGGGGAGGGCGCTACAATGAGCAGTTCTTC
V: TRBV11-2
size: NA
D: TRBD2
J: TRBJ2-1